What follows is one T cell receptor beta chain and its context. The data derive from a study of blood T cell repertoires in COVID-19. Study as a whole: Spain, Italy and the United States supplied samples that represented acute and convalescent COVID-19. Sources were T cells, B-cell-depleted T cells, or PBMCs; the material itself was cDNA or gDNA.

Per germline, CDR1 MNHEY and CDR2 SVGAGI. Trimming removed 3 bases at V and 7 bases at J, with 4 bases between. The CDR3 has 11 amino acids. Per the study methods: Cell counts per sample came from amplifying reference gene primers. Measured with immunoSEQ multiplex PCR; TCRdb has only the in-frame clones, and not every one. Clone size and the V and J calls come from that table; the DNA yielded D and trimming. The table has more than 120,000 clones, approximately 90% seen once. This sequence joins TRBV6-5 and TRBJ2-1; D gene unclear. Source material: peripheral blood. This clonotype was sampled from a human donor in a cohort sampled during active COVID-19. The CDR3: CASSYLNEQFF. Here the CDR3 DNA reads TGTGCCAGCAGTTATTTAAATGAGCAGTTCTTC.